These 13 T cell receptor beta chains share one sample of origin, sequenced in a study of cytomegalovirus exposure and HLA in healthy donors. 13 Jbeta primers and 60 Vbeta primers were used for the PCR. Produced via immunoSEQ multiplex PCR; TCRdb's table is partial and in-frame only. Found here are approximately 220,000 clones, over 70% of them singletons; the top ten hold roughly 0.71%. The specimen was PBMCs. The receptors shown here come from a boy aged 2 to 10 in good health and CMV-seronegative.

The gene calls are TRBV6-5 and TRBJ2-7; TRBD1 is a possible D gene (6 bases). The germline V gene has CDR1 MNHEY and CDR2 SVGAGI. V gave up 4 bases and J gave up 3 bases, with 13 bases separating them. The CDR3 runs 14 residues. CDR3 DNA: TGTGCCAGCAGTTTAGACAGGCGGTACTACGAGCAGTACTTC. It specifies CASSLDRRYYEQYF.

This clone was counted between two and nine times. The chain employs TRBV6-1 and TRBJ1-5; D unclear. The germline gives CDR1 MNHNS, CDR2 SASEGT. V lost 7 bases, J lost 7 bases, and 17 bases lay in between. This CDR3 comprises 14 residues. In DNA, the CDR3 is TGTGCCAGCACCGAAGCCAACCGGGTCCAGCCCCAGCATTTT. Its translation is CASTEANRVQPQHF.

In this sample, this clone turned up once. This sequence joins TRBV13 and TRBJ1-3; maybe TRBD1 (6 bases). Germline V gene sequence: CDR1 PRHDT, CDR2 FYEKMQ (reference sequence). V shed 2 bases and J shed 0 bases, with 32 bases lying between them. CDR3 length equals 23 residues. The CDR3 DNA reads as TGTGCCAGCAGCTTATTCTTCGGGGGGGGGCGAGGGGCAGAGAGGAACTCTGGAAACACCATATATTTT. It is translated as CASSLFFGGGRGAERNSGNTIYF.

The chain has TRBV19 and TRBJ2-5; D uncertain. This CDR3 contains 13 residues. Between the trimmed V and J ends, which lost 3 bases and 1 base, there was a span of 6 bases. Germline CDR1 is LNHDA and CDR2 is SQIVND (reference sequence). CDR3 DNA: TGTGCCAGTAGTATTAACAGCCAAGAGACCCAGTACTTC. It codes for CASSINSQETQYF.

There are a few counts of this clone. V gene TRBV2 combines with J gene TRBJ2-7; D remains ambiguous. This CDR3 contains 14 residues. Germline loops: CDR1 SNHLY, CDR2 FYNNEI. V lost 9 bases and J lost 4, with 19 bases in between. DNA for the CDR3: TGTGCCAGGTCCCCGTCCAGGTCAAATTACGAGCAGTACTTC. Its translation is CARSPSRSNYEQYF.

This clone was seen a single time. The V and J genes are TRBV7-2 and TRBJ2-7, with TRBD2 identical over 9 bases. CDR3 length equals 14 residues. The V gene's germline CDR1 is SGHTA and CDR2 FQGNSA. V lost 8 bases, J lost 3 bases, and 8 bases stayed unmatched. The CDR3, as DNA: TGTGCCAGCGTGAATAGCGGGGGAAGCTACGAGCAGTACTTC. It specifies CASVNSGGSYEQYF.

V usage is TRBV19 and J usage is TRBJ2-7, with 9 nucleotides matching TRBD1. Per the germline V gene, CDR1 is LNHDA and CDR2 is SQIVND (reference sequence). V was clipped by 8 bases and J by 3 bases; unmatched bases: 2. CDR3 length equals 12 residues. Written as DNA, the CDR3 is TGTGCCAGTCAGACAGGGGGCTACGAGCAGTACTTC. Translation: CASQTGGYEQYF. Full variable domain (rest looked up from reference TRBV19 and TRBJ2-7): DGGITQSPKYLFRKEGQNVTLSCEQNLNHDAMYWYRQDPGQGLRLIYYSQIVNDFQKGDIAEGYSVSREKKESFPLTVTSAQKNPTAFYLCASQTGGYEQYFGPGTRLTVT.

This clone was picked up a small number of times. This sequence joins TRBV30 and TRBJ1-1; 9 bases are shared with TRBD1. The CDR3 is 10 residues long. The germline V gene encodes CDR1 GTSNPN and CDR2 SVGIG (reference sequence). The junction had 2 bases not matched to a gene; V was cut back by 4 bases and J by 11 bases. The CDR3 spells CAWNRGQAFF. CDR3 DNA: TGTGCCTGGAACAGGGGGCAGGCTTTCTTT.

V usage is TRBV6-5 and J usage is TRBJ1-2; the D is unclear. The germline V and J ends were trimmed by 0 bases and 4 bases, with 6 bases remaining between them. Germline lookup yields CDR1 MNHEY and CDR2 SVGAGI. The CDR3 runs to 13 residues. CDR3 nucleotides: TGTGCCAGCAGTTACTCCGGACTCTATGGCTACACCTTC. Its translation is CASSYSGLYGYTF.

The V and J genes are TRBV25-1 and TRBJ1-6; no clear D gene. V was clipped by 1 base and J by 9 bases, with 16 bases between them. The CDR3 runs to 16 residues. Germline V gene lookup returns CDR1 MGHDK and CDR2 SYGVNS. CDR3 sequence reads: CASSEFRREIGSPLHF. CDR3 nucleotide sequence: TGTGCCAGCAGTGAATTCAGACGGGAGATCGGTTCACCCCTCCACTTT. The full variable domain, its missing parts supplied by reference TRBV25-1 and TRBJ1-6, is EADIYQTPRYLVIGTGKKITLECSQTMGHDKMYWYQQDPGMELHLIHYSYGVNSTEKGDLSSESTVSRIRTEHFPLTLESARPSHTSQYLCASSEFRREIGSPLHFGNGTRLTVT.

This chain links TRBV27 with TRBJ2-7; TRBD2 matches at 10 bases. CDR3 length equals 16 residues. The V and J ends lost 2 bases and 0 bases, in that order; junction bases with no gene match: 4. The germline V gene encodes CDR1 MNHEY and CDR2 SMNVEV (reference sequence). CDR3 protein: CASSLSLAGASYEQYF. DNA of the CDR3: TGTGCCAGCAGTTTAAGTCTAGCGGGAGCCTCCTACGAGCAGTACTTC.

Comments on this clone: Sequence at one end of the junction differs from germline and may be a read error. J is TRBJ1-2 and V is TRBV4-1; D might be TRBD1 (5 bases). The germline gives CDR1 MGHRA, CDR2 YSYEKL. This CDR3 region has 16 residues. Here the CDR3 reads CASSQDRTTARYGYPF. In nucleotides, the CDR3 is TGCGCCAGCAGCCAAGATAGGACGACAGCGCGCTATGGCTACCCCTTC.

This clone has just one count. The V and J genes are TRBV19 and TRBJ2-7; 10 bases line up with TRBD1. CDR3 length equals 15 residues. Germline CDR1 and CDR2: LNHDA and SQIVND (reference sequence). With 3 bases clipped from V and 3 bases from J, the junction kept 5 bases outside the gene matches. This chain's CDR3 is CASSIGTGVYYEQYF. In DNA, the CDR3 is TGTGCCAGTAGTATCGGGACAGGGGTCTACTACGAGCAGTACTTC.